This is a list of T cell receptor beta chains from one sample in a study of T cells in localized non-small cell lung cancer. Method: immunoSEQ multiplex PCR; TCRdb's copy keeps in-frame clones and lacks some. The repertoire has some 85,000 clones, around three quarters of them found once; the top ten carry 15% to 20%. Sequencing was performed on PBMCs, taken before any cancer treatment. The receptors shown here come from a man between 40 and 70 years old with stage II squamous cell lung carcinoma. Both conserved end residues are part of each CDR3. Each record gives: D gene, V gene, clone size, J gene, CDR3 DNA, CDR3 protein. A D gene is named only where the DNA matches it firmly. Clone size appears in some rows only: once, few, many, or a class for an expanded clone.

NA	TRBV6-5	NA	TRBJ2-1	TGTGCCAGCAGTTACAAGGCAGGATCACCCACTGAGCAGTTCTTC	CASSYKAGSPTEQFF
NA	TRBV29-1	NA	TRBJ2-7	TGCAGCGTTGGAGCTACCTACGAGCAGTACTTC	CSVGATYEQYF
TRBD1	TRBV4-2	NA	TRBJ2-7	TGTGCCAGCAGCCAAGTAGGGGGCGAGCCGAGGGCGGGCGAGCAGTACTTC	CASSQVGGEPRAGEQYF
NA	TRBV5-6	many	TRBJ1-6	TGTGCCAGCAGCTTGGGGGTCTCACCCCTCCACTTT	CASSLGVSPLHF
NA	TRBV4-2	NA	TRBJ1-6	TGTGCCAGCAGCCAAGGCAGACTCAATTCACCCCTCCACTTT	CASSQGRLNSPLHF
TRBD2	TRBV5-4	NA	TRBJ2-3	TGTGCCAGCAGCCCCTTAGCGGGGGGAAGCACAGATACGCAGTATTTT	CASSPLAGGSTDTQYF
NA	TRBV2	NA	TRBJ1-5	TGTGCCAGCACCTCGGACAGAAATCAGCCCCAGCATTTT	CASTSDRNQPQHF
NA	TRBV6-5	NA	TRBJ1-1	TGTGCCAGCAGTTCCGCCTCAGGGTGGAACACTGAAGCTTTCTTT	CASSSASGWNTEAFF
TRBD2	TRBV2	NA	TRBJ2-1	TGTGCCAGCAGTGAAAAGGGACTAGCGGGAGCCGGTGAGCAGTTCTTC	CASSEKGLAGAGEQFF
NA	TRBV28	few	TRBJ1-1	TGTGCCAGCAGTCCCCCGGCCCGGGGCACTGAAGCTTTCTTT	CASSPPARGTEAFF